These 28 T cell receptor beta chains share one sample of origin, sequenced in a study of CXCR3-negative and CXCR3-positive naive CD8 T cells. The authors made the TRB cDNA libraries by 5' RACE using UMI labels. From its re-call of the 5' RACE reads, TCRdb lists each CDR3 protein once, without DNA. In total, the table holds 70,000 to 95,000 distinct CDR3 sequences. Sequencing was done on a sample of naive CXCR3- CD8+ T cells from blood. The subset here: CD45RO-CCR7+CD27+CD95- naive CD8+ T cells lacking CXCR3 (TNR3-). The receptors stem from a human donor in good health. Some clones in this sample may be carry-over from other donors' samples.

The rearrangement uses TRBV10-3 and TRBJ1-2. Germline CDR1 reads ENHRY; CDR2 reads SYGVKD. The CDR3 is 14 amino acids. The CDR3 reads CAISEDRDSYGYTF.

The chain carries TRBV11-3 and TRBJ1-2; the TRBD1 assignment by TCRdb is unverifiable without DNA. The germline V gene encodes CDR1 SGHNT and CDR2 YENEEA. The CDR3 runs 16 residues. The CDR3 loop is CASSPRQSSSPEGYTF.

The V gene is TRBV5-1, the J gene TRBJ2-7; TCRdb's D call, TRBD2, is unchecked because there is no DNA. The CDR3 has 17 residues. From germline, CDR1 is SGHRS and CDR2 YFSETQ. CDR3: CASSLGASGGPSYEQYF.

The chain joins TRBV28 to TRBJ2-5; TCRdb designates TRBD2, a call that cannot be tested without DNA. The CDR3 contains 15 residues. Per germline, CDR1 MDHEN and CDR2 SYDVKM. The CDR3: CARKHSGRKRETQYF.

This chain links TRBV29-1 with TRBJ2-1; absent DNA, TCRdb's TRBD1 call cannot be checked. CDR1 SQVTM and CDR2 ANQGSEA come from the germline V gene. The CDR3 runs to 15 residues. CDR3 residues: CSVEDWVDSYNEQFF.

This chain joins TRBV20-1 and TRBJ2-6; TCRdb gives TRBD1 as the D gene, but with no DNA this cannot be confirmed. This CDR3 comprises 16 residues. Per germline, CDR1 DFQATT and CDR2 SNEGSKA (reference sequence). The CDR3 protein is CSAQPGAMSGANVLTF.

V is TRBV21-1 and J is TRBJ1-2. TRBV21-1 is listed as a pseudogene. CDR3 length equals 16 residues. This chain's CDR3 is CASSKALTSANYGYTF.

This sequence joins TRBV5-1 and TRBJ2-5; TCRdb reports TRBD1, a call that lacks DNA to check it against. Germline V gene data show CDR1 as SGHRS and CDR2 as YFSETQ. This CDR3 has 15 amino acids. CDR3 in amino acids: CASSPMDREVETQYF.

The chain uses TRBV28 and TRBJ2-7; the D call of TRBD2 rests on TCRdb alone, since no DNA is present to check it. In germline, CDR1 is MDHEN, CDR2 SYDVKM. The CDR3 has 16 amino acids. The CDR3 sequence is CASSFMTSGAAYEQYF.

The V and J genes are TRBV7-9 and TRBJ2-3; no DNA is available, so the TRBD1 call from TCRdb remains unchecked. The CDR3 extends over 13 amino acids. Germline CDR1 and CDR2: SEHNR and FQNEAQ (reference sequence). The CDR3 region is CASSPRQVDTQYF. The full variable domain, in which reference TRBV7-9 and TRBJ2-3 provide the parts outside the CDR3, is DTGVSQNPRHKITKRGQNVTFRCDPISEHNRLYWYRQTLGQGPEFLTYFQNEAQLEKSRLLSDRFSAERPKGSFSTLEIQRTEQGDSAMYLCASSPRQVDTQYFGPGTRLTVL.

This chain joins TRBV20-1 and TRBJ2-1; TCRdb's D gene call, TRBD2, goes unchecked for lack of DNA. This CDR3 has 16 amino acids. CDR1 DFQATT and CDR2 SNEGSKA come from the germline V gene (reference sequence). The CDR3 reads CSAGPWTSGDHNEQFF.

The chain is built from TRBV29-1 and TRBJ2-7; no DNA is available, so the TRBD1 call from TCRdb remains unchecked. CDR1 and CDR2 from the germline V gene are SQVTM and ANQGSEA. CDR3 length equals 13 residues. This chain's CDR3 is CSVSGQGGYEQYF.

This chain joins TRBV4-2 and TRBJ1-1; no DNA is available, so the TRBD1 call from TCRdb remains unchecked. Germline CDR1 is LGHNA and CDR2 is YNFKEQ. The CDR3 runs 15 residues. CDR3 sequence: CASSQGGQENTEAFF.

The V and J genes are TRBV5-1 and TRBJ1-1; TCRdb calls TRBD1, which cannot be checked without DNA. The CDR3 sequence is 12 residues long. CDR1 and CDR2 (germline): SGHRS, YFSETQ. CDR3 sequence reads: CASSKGQIEAFF. The full variable domain, in which reference TRBV5-1 and TRBJ1-1 provide the parts outside the CDR3, is KAGVTQTPRYLIKTRGQQVTLSCSPISGHRSVSWYQQTPGQGLQFLFEYFSETQRNKGNFPGRFSGRQFSNSRSEMNVSTLELGDSALYLCASSKGQIEAFFGQGTRLTVV.

The gene calls are TRBV4-1 and TRBJ2-1; TCRdb's D gene call, TRBD1, goes unchecked for lack of DNA. The CDR3 loop spans 14 amino acids. CDR1 and CDR2 from the germline V gene are MGHRA and YSYEKL. CDR3 region: CASSPGQGKGEQFF.

This chain joins TRBV3-1 and TRBJ2-1. The CDR3 extends over 14 amino acids. Looked up from germline, CDR1 is LGHDT and CDR2 is YNNKEL (reference sequence). The CDR3 protein is CASSQGDSDNEQFF.

The chain has TRBV29-1 and TRBJ1-4; TCRdb lists TRBD1, though no DNA is available to test this call. CDR1 is SQVTM and CDR2 is ANQGSEA in the germline V gene. CDR3 length: 12 amino acids. The CDR3 here is CSVGDRGDKLFF.

V is TRBV29-1 and J is TRBJ2-7. This CDR3 comprises 12 residues. The germline CDR1 and CDR2 sequences are SQVTM and ANQGSEA. This chain's CDR3 is CSVRTLSYEQYF.

The genes are TRBV5-5 and TRBJ2-3; the TCRdb call, TRBD1, lacks DNA for checking. This CDR3 has 13 residues. The germline gives CDR1 SGHKS, CDR2 YYEKEE (reference sequence). This CDR3 is CASSSQGKDTQYF.

This chain uses TRBV20-1 with TRBJ2-1; lacking DNA, the TRBD2 call made by TCRdb goes unchecked. This CDR3 contains 15 residues. Looked up from germline, CDR1 is DFQATT and CDR2 is SNEGSKA (reference sequence). The CDR3 sequence: CSALTSGSPHNEQFF.

V and J are TRBV4-3 and TRBJ2-7; TCRdb's D call, TRBD1, is unchecked because there is no DNA. Looked up from germline, CDR1 is LGHNA and CDR2 is YSLEER. This CDR3 region has 15 residues. The CDR3 is CASSQAGQGFYEQYF.

This CDR3 reads CASSNRQRGDYEQYF. The chain uses TRBV12-3 or TRBV12-4 and TRBJ2-7; TCRdb calls TRBD2, which cannot be checked without DNA. There are 15 residues in the CDR3.

This sequence joins TRBV4-3 and TRBJ1-4. The CDR3 spans 12 residues. The germline V gene encodes CDR1 LGHNA and CDR2 YSLEER. The CDR3: CASSQDMGKLFF.

This chain's CDR3 is CSVAGEHEQFF. The J gene is TRBJ2-1, the V gene TRBV29-1. The germline V gene has CDR1 SQVTM and CDR2 ANQGSEA. The CDR3 runs 11 residues.

The gene calls are TRBV29-1 and TRBJ2-3; the TCRdb D gene call, TRBD2, has no DNA to confirm it. CDR3 length: 16 amino acids. Per the germline V gene, CDR1 is SQVTM and CDR2 is ANQGSEA. CDR3 residues: CSVEDPTAGYSDTQYF.

The chain combines TRBV13 with TRBJ2-1; TCRdb's assignment of TRBD1 cannot be checked, as there is no DNA. The CDR3 consists of 15 residues. The germline gives CDR1 PRHDT, CDR2 FYEKMQ (reference sequence). The CDR3 region is CASSADRERGDEQFF.

The chain has TRBV28 and TRBJ1-2. The CDR3 covers 13 residues. Germline CDR1 and CDR2: MDHEN and SYDVKM. The CDR3 reads CASTSVSGYGYTF.

The chain links TRBV21-1 to TRBJ1-1. TRBV21-1 is a documented pseudogene. The CDR3 loop spans 15 amino acids. This CDR3 is CASSKVDQEDTEAFF.